Below, 30 T cell receptor beta chains from the same sample are listed, as sequenced in a study of graft-versus-host responses after intestinal transplantation. No antigen is known for these receptors. Assay: immunoSEQ multiplex PCR; the TCRdb copy retains only in-frame clones and omits some. The repertoire holds about 97,000 clones, with under 95% as singletons. The sequencing here drew on unstimulated CD8+ T cells sorted from spleen or lymph node cells, taken before transplant. These receptors were obtained from a human donor who was the organ donor for an intestinal transplant.

This chain joins TRBV6-6 and TRBJ2-3; 10 bases fit TRBD2. Germline V CDR1 and CDR2: MNHNY, SVGAGI (reference sequence). After removal of 7 bases from V and 3 bases from J, the junction contained 4 bases not matched to a gene. This CDR3 contains 14 residues. CDR3 nucleotide sequence: TGTGCCAGCAACTTAGCGGGGGGTACAGATACGCAGTATTTT. This codes for CASNLAGGTDTQYF.

The V gene is TRBV11-2, the J gene TRBJ1-1, with 7 positions matching TRBD1. Germline CDR1 SGHAT, CDR2 FQNNGV. This CDR3 has 18 amino acids. J lost 2 bases, V lost 5 bases, and 17 bases had no gene match. CDR3 sequence (DNA): TGTGCCAGCAGCGCCATATGGGGAACCGGGACAGCTAACACTGAAGCTTTCTTT. Translated: CASSAIWGTGTANTEAFF.

The chain couples TRBV7-2 to TRBJ2-1, with 7 bases aligning to TRBD1. CDR3 size: 19 residues. Looked up from germline, CDR1 is SGHTA and CDR2 is FQGNSA. Losses at the gene ends were 1 base for V and 5 bases for J; bases not matched to a gene: 17. CDR3 loop: CASSLVNLPGTDKNNEQFF. CDR3 nucleotide sequence: TGTGCCAGCAGCTTAGTTAATCTCCCCGGGACAGACAAGAACAATGAGCAGTTCTTC.

The rearrangement joins TRBV19 to TRBJ2-7; TRBD1 matches at 10 bases. The V and J ends lost 3 bases and 1 base, in that order; junction bases with no gene match: 12. CDR3 length equals 18 residues. Germline-derived CDR1 and CDR2 are LNHDA and SQIVND (reference sequence). CDR3 bases: TGTGCCAGTAGTATGGCTTTCGGGGGACAGGGGTTTTCCTACGAGCAGTACTTC. Translating it yields CASSMAFGGQGFSYEQYF.

This CDR3 reads CSVAGLAGGFSYEQYF. Here the CDR3 DNA reads TGCAGCGTTGCGGGACTAGCGGGAGGCTTCTCCTACGAGCAGTACTTC. The chain combines TRBV29-1 with TRBJ2-7; 15 bases line up with TRBD2. This CDR3 has 16 residues. Germline lookup yields CDR1 SQVTM and CDR2 ANQGSEA. V lost 4 bases to trimming and J lost 0 bases; unmatched junction nucleotides: 4.

J is TRBJ2-1 and V is TRBV2; D not certain. Germline CDR1 reads SNHLY; CDR2 reads FYNNEI. Trimming removed 6 bases from V and 11 bases from J, with 11 bases in between. CDR3 size: 11 residues. DNA for the CDR3: TGTGCCAGCAGGGTGGAGCCCCAGCAGTTCTTC. Translation gives CASRVEPQQFF.

This clone was recorded only once. J is TRBJ2-3 and V is TRBV6-5; 8 positions agree with TRBD1. The CDR3 is 16 residues long. Losses at the gene ends were 4 bases for V and 0 bases for J; bases not matched to a gene: 6. Germline CDR1 and CDR2: MNHEY and SVGAGI. The CDR3 loop reads CASSSGGRGSTDTQYF. The CDR3, as DNA: TGTGCCAGCAGTTCAGGGGGCCGGGGGAGCACAGATACGCAGTATTTT.

The chain recombines TRBV5-4 with TRBJ2-7; TRBD2 matches 10 bases. J gave up 2 bases and V 3 bases, and 14 bases lay outside the gene matches. The length of the CDR3 is 18 residues. The germline CDR1 and CDR2 sequences are SGHNT and YYREEE (reference sequence). Here the CDR3 DNA reads TGTGCCAGCAGCTCCCCATTATCACTAGCGGGACTCGCCTACGAGCAGTACTTC. Translating it yields CASSSPLSLAGLAYEQYF.

The V gene is TRBV7-8, the J gene TRBJ1-6, with TRBD1 as a possible D gene (5 bases). Trimming left V 5 bases short and J 5 bases short, with 13 bases between. There are 15 residues in the CDR3. CDR1 and CDR2 from the germline V gene are SGHVS and FQNEAQ. CDR3 residues: CASSPTGGNNSPLHF. As DNA, the CDR3 is TGTGCCAGCAGCCCTACCGGGGGGAATAATTCACCCCTCCACTTT.

V usage is TRBV19 and J usage is TRBJ2-1; D remains unclear. Trimming removed 0 bases from V and 9 bases from J, with 3 bases in between. This CDR3 is 11 amino acids long. Germline CDR1 and CDR2: LNHDA and SQIVND (reference sequence). CDR3 sequence: CASSIDSEQFF. The DNA of the CDR3 is TGTGCCAGTAGTATAGATAGTGAGCAGTTCTTC.

The V gene is TRBV28, the J gene TRBJ2-3; 9 bases are shared with TRBD2. The CDR3 is made up of 14 amino acids. V was clipped by 6 bases and J by 1 base; unmatched bases: 2. Per germline, CDR1 MDHEN and CDR2 SYDVKM. The CDR3 sequence: CASSRTSGTDTQYF. CDR3 nucleotides: TGTGCCAGCAGCCGGACTAGCGGCACAGATACGCAGTATTTT.

The chain combines TRBV5-4 with TRBJ1-6; a weak D match, TRBD1 (6 bases). CDR1 SGHNT and CDR2 YYREEE come from the germline V gene (reference sequence). The V end lost 0 bases, the J end lost 7 bases, and 26 bases lay between the germline ends. The CDR3 extends over 20 amino acids. The CDR3, as DNA: TGTGCCAGCAGCTTGGATACTCAGGGGAGATCCCTCCACCCAAATTCACCCCTCCACTTT. This translates into CASSLDTQGRSLHPNSPLHF.

The V gene is TRBV5-6, the J gene TRBJ1-1, with D hard to call. This CDR3 is built from 11 residues. The V gene's germline CDR1 is SGHDT and CDR2 YYEEEE. Trimming pared 3 bases from V and 6 bases from J, leaving 6 bases between. CDR3 coding DNA: TGTGCCAGCAGCTCACGGTCTGAAGCTTTCTTT. Its protein product is CASSSRSEAFF.

This rearrangement joins TRBV2 to TRBJ2-1, with TRBD2 as a possible D gene (5 bases). Trimming cost V 8 bases and J 9 bases, with 14 bases left between them. CDR1 is SNHLY and CDR2 is FYNNEI in the germline V gene. The CDR3 totals 12 residues. The CDR3 spells CASVRGEGEQFF. The CDR3 region has the DNA TGTGCCAGCGTCCGGGGAGAGGGTGAGCAGTTCTTC.

This clone appeared a single time. The chain joins TRBV5-1 to TRBJ2-6, with 7 nucleotides matching TRBD1. The CDR3 loop spans 15 amino acids. CDR1 SGHRS and CDR2 YFSETQ come from the germline V gene. After removal of 4 bases from V and 3 bases from J, the junction contained 4 bases not matched to a gene. CDR3 DNA sequence: TGCGCCAGCAGCGCAACAGGGGTTGGGGCCAACGTCCTGACTTTC. Amino acid sequence: CASSATGVGANVLTF.

This chain uses TRBV7-6 with TRBJ2-5; TRBD2 is a possible D gene (5 bases). Looked up from germline, CDR1 is SGHVS and CDR2 is FNYEAQ. V was cut by 2 bases and J by 2 bases, with 21 bases left in between. The CDR3 runs to 18 residues. The CDR3 bases are TGTGCCAGCAGCTTATCTAAAACTAGTTACCTCCGGCAAGAGACCCAGTACTTC. It specifies CASSLSKTSYLRQETQYF.

The chain recombines TRBV4-1 with TRBJ2-5; TRBD2 aligns across 12 bases. CDR3 length: 16 amino acids. Trimming cost V 7 bases and J 4 bases; bases outside gene matches: 10. The germline CDR1 and CDR2 sequences are MGHRA and YSYEKL. The CDR3 loop is CASNQRLAGVGETQYF. The CDR3 nucleotides are TGCGCCAGCAACCAGAGACTAGCGGGAGTTGGAGAGACCCAGTACTTC.

V and J are TRBV28 and TRBJ2-3; 10 nucleotides line up with TRBD2. Germline CDR1 reads MDHEN; CDR2 reads SYDVKM. V lost 4 bases, J lost 5 bases, and 12 bases stayed unmatched. This CDR3 has 17 amino acids. CDR3 in amino acids: CASSSPRPGLAKDTQYF. The CDR3 nucleotides are TGTGCCAGCAGTTCCCCCCGCCCGGGACTAGCGAAAGATACGCAGTATTTT.

V usage is TRBV28 and J usage is TRBJ2-7, with D perhaps matching TRBD2 (6 bases). V was shortened by 3 bases and J by 5 bases, with 17 bases between the two germline ends. The length of the CDR3 is 15 residues. In germline, CDR1 is MDHEN, CDR2 SYDVKM. CDR3 sequence: CASSFAREIGHEQYF. In nucleotides, the CDR3 is TGTGCCAGCAGTTTCGCACGGGAGATAGGTCACGAGCAGTACTTC.

The rearrangement links TRBV6-1 to TRBJ2-5; TRBD2 matches 8 bases. The CDR3 extends over 14 amino acids. Germline loops: CDR1 MNHNS, CDR2 SASEGT. With 4 bases clipped from V and 5 bases from J, the junction kept 6 bases outside the gene matches. CDR3 nucleotide sequence: TGTGCCAGCAGTGGGTCGGGGGGGAGGGAGACCCAGTACTTC. Protein: CASSGSGGRETQYF.

This chain connects TRBV12-5 to TRBJ2-7; 8 bases agree with TRBD1. From germline, CDR1 is LGHNT and CDR2 FRNRAP. The CDR3 is made up of 12 amino acids. Trimming at V came to 6 bases and at J to 9 bases, leaving 7 bases not matched to a gene. CDR3 nucleotide sequence: TGTGCTAGTGGCACCGGACAGGGAGGGCAGTACTTC. The encoded protein is CASGTGQGGQYF.

The chain carries TRBV29-1 and TRBJ1-2, with D unclear. Trimming removed 3 bases from V and 2 bases from J, with 13 bases in between. This CDR3 contains 14 residues. The germline CDR1 and CDR2 sequences are SQVTM and ANQGSEA. This CDR3 is CSVDQDFLNYGYTF. The CDR3 region has the DNA TGCAGCGTTGATCAGGACTTCCTAAACTATGGCTACACCTTC.

Only one count was recorded for this clone. The limits of the CDR3 on the DNA are not certain, so only TCRdb's listed CDR3 is given. This chain connects TRBV28 to TRBJ1-5; the table's D call of TRBD1 was not tested on the DNA. The CDR3 comprises 14 residues, both ends counted. Germline V gene sequence: CDR1 MDHEN, CDR2 SYDVKM. The CDR3 sequence: CASSSSDSYQPQHF.

The chain carries TRBV7-9 and TRBJ2-1, with D hard to call. The V and J ends lost 5 bases and 3 bases respectively, with 11 bases between them. The length of the CDR3 is 14 residues. Germline V gives CDR1 SEHNR, CDR2 FQNEAQ (reference sequence). This CDR3 reads CASSPRRNYNEQFF. For the CDR3, the DNA is TGTGCCAGCAGCCCTAGGCGGAACTACAATGAGCAGTTCTTC.

This sequence joins TRBV5-1 and TRBJ1-2, with D uncertain. The V and J ends lost 0 bases and 6 bases respectively, with 12 bases between them. Germline CDR1 and CDR2: SGHRS and YFSETQ. The CDR3 loop spans 14 amino acids. The chain's CDR3 is CASSLVSGVHGYTF. CDR3 nucleotide sequence: TGCGCCAGCAGCTTGGTTTCCGGGGTGCATGGCTACACCTTC.

The chain uses TRBV18 and TRBJ1-2, with TRBD1 matching over 7 bases. Germline V CDR1 and CDR2: KGHSH, LQKENI. The CDR3 is 14 residues long. V shed 2 bases and J 6 bases; nucleotides not matched to a gene: 6. The CDR3 spells CASSPSQGGNGYTF. The DNA for the CDR3 is TGTGCCAGCTCACCATCTCAGGGGGGAAATGGCTACACCTTC.

The rearrangement links TRBV27 to TRBJ2-1, with TRBD1 matching 7 bases. In germline, CDR1 is MNHEY, CDR2 SMNVEV (reference sequence). V lost 6 bases, J lost 6 bases, and 5 bases stayed unmatched. The CDR3 is 13 amino acids. CDR3 sequence: CASSRGFGNEQFF. The CDR3, as DNA: TGTGCCAGCAGCAGGGGGTTTGGCAATGAGCAGTTCTTC.

V gene TRBV29-1 combines with J gene TRBJ2-3; 8 bases map to TRBD1. The CDR3 spans 13 residues. The V and J ends lost 6 bases and 4 bases, in that order; junction bases with no gene match: 6. Germline CDR1 reads SQVTM; CDR2 reads ANQGSEA. The CDR3 DNA is TGCAGCGTCTGGACAGGGAGCGCAGATACGCAGTATTTT. As protein: CSVWTGSADTQYF.

V and J are TRBV9 and TRBJ2-3; D is unresolved. The CDR3 is 17 amino acids. V was shortened by 0 bases and J by 5 bases, with 19 bases between the two germline ends. The germline V gene encodes CDR1 SGDLS and CDR2 YYNGEE. CDR3 DNA sequence: TGTGCCAGCAGCGTAGGATTTTTTCCCCAGATCCAAGATACGCAGTATTTT. Translation: CASSVGFFPQIQDTQYF. Based on the CDR3 plus reference TRBV9 and TRBJ2-3, the full variable domain is DSGVTQTPKHLITATGQRVTLRCSPRSGDLSVYWYQQSLDQGLQFLIQYYNGEERAKGNILERFSAQQFPDLHSELNLSSLELGDSALYFCASSVGFFPQIQDTQYFGPGTRLTVL.

The chain uses TRBV13 and TRBJ2-2, with D uncertain. The CDR3 sequence is 13 residues long. V was pared by 1 base and J by 8 bases, with 8 bases between. CDR1 is PRHDT and CDR2 is FYEKMQ in the germline V gene (reference sequence). The CDR3 loop is CASSLARFGELFF. As DNA, the CDR3 is TGTGCCAGCAGCTTAGCCCGGTTTGGGGAGCTGTTTTTT.